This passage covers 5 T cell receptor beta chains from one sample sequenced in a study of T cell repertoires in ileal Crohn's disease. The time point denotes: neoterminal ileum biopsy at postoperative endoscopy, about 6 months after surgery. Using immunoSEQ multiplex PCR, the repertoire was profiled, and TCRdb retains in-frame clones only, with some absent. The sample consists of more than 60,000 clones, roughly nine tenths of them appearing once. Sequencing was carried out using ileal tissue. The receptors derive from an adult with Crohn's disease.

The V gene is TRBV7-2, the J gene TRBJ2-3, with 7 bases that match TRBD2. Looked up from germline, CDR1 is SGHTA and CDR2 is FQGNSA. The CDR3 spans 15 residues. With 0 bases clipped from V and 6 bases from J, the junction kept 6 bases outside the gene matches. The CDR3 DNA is TGTGCCAGCAGCTTAGCAGGTGGGAGGGTTGATACGCAGTATTTT. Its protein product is CASSLAGGRVDTQYF. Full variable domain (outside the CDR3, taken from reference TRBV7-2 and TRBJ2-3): GAGVSQSPSNKVTEKGKDVELRCDPISGHTALYWYRQSLGQGLEFLIYFQGNSAPDKSGLPSDRFSAERTGGSVSTLTIQRTQQEDSAVYLCASSLAGGRVDTQYFGPGTRLTVL.

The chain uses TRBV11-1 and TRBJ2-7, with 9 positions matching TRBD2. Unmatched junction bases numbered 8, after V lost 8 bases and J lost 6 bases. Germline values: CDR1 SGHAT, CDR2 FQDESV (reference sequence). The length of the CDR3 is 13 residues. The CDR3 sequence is CASAVSRGGEQYF. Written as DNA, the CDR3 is TGTGCCAGCGCGGTATCGCGGGGGGGCGAGCAGTACTTC.

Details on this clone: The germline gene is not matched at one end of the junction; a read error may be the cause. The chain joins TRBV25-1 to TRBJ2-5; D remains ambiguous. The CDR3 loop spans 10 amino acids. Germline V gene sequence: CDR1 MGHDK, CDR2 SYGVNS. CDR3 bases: TGTGCCAGCACTGAAGAGACCCAGTACTTC. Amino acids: CASTEETQYF.

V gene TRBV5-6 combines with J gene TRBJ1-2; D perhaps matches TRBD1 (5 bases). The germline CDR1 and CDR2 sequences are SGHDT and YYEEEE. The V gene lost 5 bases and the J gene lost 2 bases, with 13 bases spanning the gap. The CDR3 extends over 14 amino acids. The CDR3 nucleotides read TGTGCCAGCAGTTCTAGTGGGGCGAACTATGGCTACACCTTC. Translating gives CASSSSGANYGYTF. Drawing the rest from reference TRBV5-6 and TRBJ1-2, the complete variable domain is DAGVTQSPTHLIKTRGQQVTLRCSPKSGHDTVSWYQQALGQGPQFIFQYYEEEERQRGNFPDRFSGHQFPNYSSELNVNALLLGDSALYLCASSSSGANYGYTFGSGTRLTVV.

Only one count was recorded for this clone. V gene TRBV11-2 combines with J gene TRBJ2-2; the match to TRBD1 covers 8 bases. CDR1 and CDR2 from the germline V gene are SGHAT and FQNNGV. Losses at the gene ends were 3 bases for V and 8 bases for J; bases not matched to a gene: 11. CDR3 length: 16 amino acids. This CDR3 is CASSFRGGRGPGELFF. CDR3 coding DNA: TGTGCCAGCAGCTTCCGAGGCGGCAGGGGGCCAGGGGAGCTGTTTTTT.